Shown below are 3 T cell receptor beta chains from a single sample sequenced in a study of post-analysis software for immune sequencing data (dated by TCRdb to the mid-2010s). What the work shows at the level of the full study, not this receptor alone: Significantly higher frequencies in patients than in controls were found for a handful of TRBV segments, including TRBV5-6, TRBV5-1 and TRBV20-1.

Their specific antigens are unknown. Libraries came from PCR. These reads were obtained on an Illumina HiSeq 2500. To reduce PCR and sequencing biases, unique molecular identifiers were incorporated into the TCR beta cDNA libraries. In TCRdb, the public reads were trimmed at Q25 with fastp and aligned with MiXCR, with productive beta chains retained. Rows with a matching CDR3 protein are joined into one entry that keeps the most common DNA and genes. The sample includes 180,000 or so distinct CDR3 sequences, with approximately 29% observed a single time. 3% to 3.5% of the sample is in the top ten clones. Material for sequencing was blood. Source of these receptors: a girl aged 2-17 years with multiple sclerosis.

The rearrangement uses TRBV6-5 and TRBJ1-2, with D unclear. This CDR3 contains 13 residues. Trimming removed 6 bases from V and 8 bases from J, with 16 bases in between. CDR1 is MNHEY and CDR2 is SVGAGI in the germline V gene. CDR3 nucleotide sequence: TGTGCCAGCAGACCGGACCGCCCTGGGGGCTACACCTTC. Its protein product is CASRPDRPGGYTF.

This clonotype appeared once. A much larger clone differs from this one at a single base, so this may be a read error. This chain connects TRBV15 to TRBJ2-5; D is undetermined. The CDR3 contains 13 residues. Germline CDR1 LNHNV, CDR2 YYDKDF (reference sequence). The CDR3 region is CATSVYSQEAQYF. As DNA, the CDR3 is TGTGCCACCTCAGTCTATTCGCAAGAGGCCCAGTACTTC.

This clonotype was detected a few times. The CDR3: CASSTDRGNQPQHF. CDR3 in DNA: TGTGCCAGCAGTACAGACAGGGGCAATCAGCCCCAGCATTTT. The chain links TRBV27 to TRBJ1-5, with 7 bases that match TRBD1. CDR3 length: 14 residues. Per the germline V gene, CDR1 is MNHEY and CDR2 is SMNVEV (reference sequence). Trimming at V came to 5 bases and at J to 2 bases, leaving 3 bases not matched to a gene.